This paragraph reports one T cell receptor beta chain. No antigen is known for it. The sample comes from a study of blood T cells in healthy people across ages. Every participating donor contributed about 10 milliliters of peripheral blood through a draw. The germline V and J ends were trimmed by 6 bases and 8 bases, with 17 bases remaining between them. This CDR3 contains 14 residues. Germline V gene lookup returns CDR1 DFQATT and CDR2 SNEGSKA (reference sequence). Using a J-beta primer mix together with a sample-barcoded 5' primer, a second PCR was run for roughly 7 to 11 cycles. TCRdb independently ran MiXCR on the 5' RACE reads; one entry per CDR3 protein. The sample contains over 1,300,000 distinct CDR3 sequences, roughly 59% of which appear only once. General observations from the study: The recorded TCR beta diversity per million T cells decreased in a roughly linear manner with age.

The receptor's source is a man in his late teens or twenties in good health. Sequencing was performed on blood. The rearrangement uses TRBV20-1 and TRBJ1-6, with D possibly matching TRBD1 (5 bases). The CDR3 sequence: CSAHISRQYSPLHF. CDR3 bases: TGCAGTGCCCATATCTCCCGACAGTATTCACCCCTCCACTTT.